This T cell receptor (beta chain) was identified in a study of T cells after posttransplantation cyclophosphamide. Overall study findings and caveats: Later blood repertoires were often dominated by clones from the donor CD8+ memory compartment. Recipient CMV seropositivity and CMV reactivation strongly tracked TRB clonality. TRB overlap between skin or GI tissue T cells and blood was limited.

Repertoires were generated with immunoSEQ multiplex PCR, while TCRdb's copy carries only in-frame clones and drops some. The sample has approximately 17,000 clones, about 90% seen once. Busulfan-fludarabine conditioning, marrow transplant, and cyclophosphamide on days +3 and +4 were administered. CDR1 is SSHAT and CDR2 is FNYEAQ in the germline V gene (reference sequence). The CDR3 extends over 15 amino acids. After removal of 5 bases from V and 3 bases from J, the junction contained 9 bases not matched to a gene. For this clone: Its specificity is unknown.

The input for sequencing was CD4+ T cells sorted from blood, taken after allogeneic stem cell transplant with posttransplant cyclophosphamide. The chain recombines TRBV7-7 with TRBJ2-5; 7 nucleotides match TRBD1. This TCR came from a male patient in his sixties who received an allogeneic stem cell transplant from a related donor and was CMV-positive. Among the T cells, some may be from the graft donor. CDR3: CASSLTGTLKETQYF. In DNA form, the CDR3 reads TGTGCCAGCAGCCTGACAGGGACATTAAAAGAGACCCAGTACTTC.